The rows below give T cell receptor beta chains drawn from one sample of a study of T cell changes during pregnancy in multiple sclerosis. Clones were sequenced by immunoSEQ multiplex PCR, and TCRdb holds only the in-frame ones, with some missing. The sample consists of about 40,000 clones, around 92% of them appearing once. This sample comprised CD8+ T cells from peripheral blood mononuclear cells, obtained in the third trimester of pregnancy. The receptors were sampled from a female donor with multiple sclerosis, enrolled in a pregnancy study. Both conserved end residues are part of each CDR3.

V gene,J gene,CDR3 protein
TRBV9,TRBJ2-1,CASSPSMGAGVYNEQFF
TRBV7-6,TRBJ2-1,CASSFGGEGRDNEQFF
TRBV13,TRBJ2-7,CASSLVPLSLVTPYEQYF
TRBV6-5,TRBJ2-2,CASSYTGFNTGELFF
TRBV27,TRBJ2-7,CASSFFTHPTYEQYF
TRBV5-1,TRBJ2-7,CASSLSSGGEFLHEQYF
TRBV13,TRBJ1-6,CASSETTGAYNSPLHF
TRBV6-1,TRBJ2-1,CASCLGIAGVEQFF
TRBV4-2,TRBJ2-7,CASSQEGQGAYEQYF
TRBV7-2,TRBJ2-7,CASSLKGGGYEQYF
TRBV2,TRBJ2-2,CASRVTGETGELFF
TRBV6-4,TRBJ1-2,CASSSGVGYTF
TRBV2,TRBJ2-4,CASSDWTGEGLAIQYF
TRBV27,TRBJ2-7,CASSLRDSHYEQYF
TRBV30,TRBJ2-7,CASSSVDTIYEQYF